The 18 T cell receptor beta chains below were found in one sample sequenced in a study of blood T cell repertoires in COVID-19. This table comes from immunoSEQ multiplex PCR, and its TCRdb copy is limited to in-frame clones, with some not included. The table records roughly 200,000 clones, about 80% of them present only once. Sequences were obtained from peripheral blood. All receptors derive from a woman at least 80 years old with COVID-19, enrolled during active disease.

In regard to this clone: Compared with germline, one end of the junction differs, possibly owing to a read error. This sequence joins TRBV7-9 and TRBJ1-1; TRBD1 agrees at 7 bases. Per germline, CDR1 SEHNR and CDR2 FQNEAQ (reference sequence). The CDR3 is made up of 14 amino acids. The CDR3 bases are TGTGCCAGCAGCCTAGGGACAGCTGCCCCCTTCCCAACATTT. Its translation: CASSLGTAAPFPTF.

This chain uses TRBV10-1 with TRBJ2-1; D gene ambiguous. Germline CDR1 is WNHNN and CDR2 is SYGVQD (reference sequence). The CDR3 has 16 amino acids. V lost 5 bases to trimming and J lost 0 bases, with 14 bases between them. The CDR3 reads CASSPTLLSSYNEQFF. The CDR3 DNA sequence: TGCGCCAGCAGTCCCACTCTATTAAGCTCCTACAATGAGCAGTTCTTC.

This chain connects TRBV20-1 to TRBJ1-6; no definite D call. The length of the CDR3 is 14 residues. Germline CDR1 DFQATT, CDR2 SNEGSKA (reference sequence). The V end was cut by 3 bases, the J end by 6 bases, with 12 bases between. The CDR3 coding sequence is TGCAGTGCTAGTAGAGGGTCAGCTAATTCACCCCTCCACTTT. As protein: CSASRGSANSPLHF.

The rearrangement links TRBV10-1 to TRBJ1-5, with a weak D call TRBD1 (5 bases). CDR3 size: 14 residues. Trimming pared 4 bases from V and 4 bases from J, leaving 11 bases between. Germline V gives CDR1 WNHNN, CDR2 SYGVQD (reference sequence). The CDR3 DNA reads TGCGCCAGCAGTGCCGGGGGGGTTAATCAGCCCCAGCATTTT. It translates to CASSAGGVNQPQHF.

The V call is TRBV6-2 or TRBV6-3, the J call TRBJ2-1; 8 bases are a match to TRBD1. Germline V gene data show CDR1 as MNHEY and CDR2 as SVGEGT. The CDR3 contains 15 residues. Trimming took 4 bases from V and 8 from J; bases not matched to a gene: 10. CDR3 sequence reads: CASSFPRTGTHEQFF. CDR3 in DNA: TGTGCCAGCAGTTTTCCCAGGACAGGGACGCATGAGCAGTTCTTC.

The chain uses TRBV5-8 and TRBJ1-1, with D unclear. This CDR3 is 14 amino acids long. With 0 bases removed from V and 3 bases from J, the gap between germline ends came to 9 bases. Germline V gene sequence: CDR1 SGHTS, CDR2 YDEGEE. The CDR3 DNA sequence: TGTGCCAGCAGCTTGGCCGGGATTGACACTGAAGCTTTCTTT. Translating it yields CASSLAGIDTEAFF.

The chain recombines TRBV18 with TRBJ1-2; the D is unclear. This CDR3 is 14 amino acids long. V was trimmed by 3 bases and J by 8 bases, leaving 16 bases between them. From germline, CDR1 is KGHSH and CDR2 LQKENI. The CDR3, as DNA: TGTGCCAGCTCACCGTCTCCGGGAGCAGAGGGCTACACCTTC. This translates into CASSPSPGAEGYTF.

The chain has TRBV10-2 and TRBJ2-4; a weak D match, TRBD2 (6 bases). V was shortened by 3 bases and J by 3 bases, with 15 bases between the two germline ends. The CDR3 contains 16 residues. Germline loops: CDR1 WSHSY, CDR2 SAAADI. The CDR3 protein is CASSELASVGKNIQYF. The CDR3 DNA follows: TGCGCCAGCAGTGAATTGGCTAGCGTCGGCAAAAACATTCAGTACTTC.

Details on this clone: Other DNA sequences of this sample code for an identical CDR3. This sequence joins TRBV28 and TRBJ1-5; D call uncertain. Per germline, CDR1 MDHEN and CDR2 SYDVKM. The CDR3 consists of 12 residues. V dropped 5 bases and J dropped 3 bases, with 5 bases sitting between them. The CDR3 region has the DNA TGTGCCAGCAGTCTCCTCAATCAGCCCCAGCATTTT. This translates into CASSLLNQPQHF.

The chain carries TRBV29-1 and TRBJ2-5, with TRBD2 as a possible D gene (6 bases). Germline CDR1 and CDR2: SQVTM and ANQGSEA. V lost 7 bases and J 2 bases, leaving 14 bases between the germline ends. The CDR3 length is 13 residues. This CDR3 reads CSGQAGRQETQYF. The DNA of the CDR3 is TGCAGCGGACAAGCGGGTCGACAAGAGACCCAGTACTTC. Supplemented by reference TRBV29-1 and TRBJ2-5, the full variable domain reads SAVISQKPSRDICQRGTSLTIQCQVDSQVTMMFWYRQQPGQSLTLIATANQGSEATYESGFVIDKFPISRPNLTFSTLTVSNMSPEDSSIYLCSGQAGRQETQYFGPGTRLLVL.

In this sample, this clone turned up once. CDR3 in DNA: TGTGCCAGCAGACGGGGGGCGGGGAGTGAGCAGTTCTTC. It is translated as CASRRGAGSEQFF. This rearrangement joins TRBV25-1 to TRBJ2-1; a possible D gene is TRBD2 (7 bases). Germline V gives CDR1 MGHDK, CDR2 SYGVNS. V was shortened by 6 bases and J by 9 bases, with 15 bases between the two germline ends. The CDR3 spans 13 residues.

The J gene is TRBJ2-7, the V gene TRBV15; TRBD1 matches at 9 bases. Trimming at V came to 3 bases and at J to 7 bases, leaving 10 bases not matched to a gene. The CDR3 has 15 residues. In germline, CDR1 is LNHNV, CDR2 YYDKDF (reference sequence). Here the CDR3 DNA reads TGTGCCACCAGCAGGGGGCCGACAGGGACAGGGGAGCAGTACTTC. It encodes CATSRGPTGTGEQYF. The full variable domain, rest sourced from reference TRBV15 and TRBJ2-7, is DAMVIQNPRYQVTQFGKPVTLSCSQTLNHNVMYWYQQKSSQAPKLLFHYYDKDFNNEADTPDNFQSRRPNTSFCFLDIRSPGLGDTAMYLCATSRGPTGTGEQYFGPGTRLTVT.

The chain joins TRBV10-3 to TRBJ1-1; D is unresolved. Germline assignment: CDR1 ENHRY and CDR2 SYGVKD. The length of the CDR3 is 16 residues. V was trimmed by 2 bases and J by 2 bases, leaving 15 bases between them. CDR3 residues: CAISENSYGVNTEAFF. The CDR3 region has the DNA TGTGCCATCAGTGAGAACAGCTACGGGGTTAACACTGAAGCTTTCTTT.

The CDR3 bases are TGTGCCAGCAGCTTTCGTTTGACAGGGATCTACGAGCAGTACTTC. This sequence encodes CASSFRLTGIYEQYF. The rearrangement joins TRBV5-6 to TRBJ2-7; 7 bases agree with TRBD1. CDR3 length: 15 amino acids. The junction had 8 bases not matched to a gene; V was cut back by 2 bases and J by 3 bases. The V gene's germline CDR1 is SGHDT and CDR2 YYEEEE.

This rearrangement joins TRBV9 to TRBJ1-1; the D is unclear. CDR1 is SGDLS and CDR2 is YYNGEE in the germline V gene. Trimming pared 5 bases from V and 0 bases from J, leaving 11 bases between. The CDR3 is made up of 14 amino acids. The CDR3 DNA sequence: TGTGCCAGCAGGCCCGAGGGCATGAACACTGAAGCTTTCTTT. Protein: CASRPEGMNTEAFF.

The chain's CDR3 is CASSLGRDEQYF. Here the CDR3 DNA reads TGCGCCAGCAGCTTGGGCCGAGACGAGCAGTACTTC. The rearrangement uses TRBV5-1 and TRBJ2-7; D is unclear. With 0 bases removed from V and 5 bases from J, the gap between germline ends came to 6 bases. From germline, CDR1 is SGHRS and CDR2 YFSETQ. This CDR3 is built from 12 residues. Filled out from reference TRBV5-1 and TRBJ2-7, the complete variable domain reads KAGVTQTPRYLIKTRGQQVTLSCSPISGHRSVSWYQQTPGQGLQFLFEYFSETQRNKGNFPGRFSGRQFSNSRSEMNVSTLELGDSALYLCASSLGRDEQYFGPGTRLTVT.

DNA for the CDR3: TGTGCCAGCAGTTTAAGGGTGGGACAGGGTCATGGCTACACCTTC. It yields the protein CASSLRVGQGHGYTF. The V call is TRBV27, the J call TRBJ1-2; 9 bases are shared with TRBD1. Looked up from germline, CDR1 is MNHEY and CDR2 is SMNVEV (reference sequence). The CDR3 has 15 residues. The V gene end was trimmed by 2 bases and the J gene end by 6 bases; junction bases not matched to a gene: 7.

This sequence joins TRBV18 and TRBJ2-7, with D maybe TRBD2 (6 bases). Looked up from germline, CDR1 is KGHSH and CDR2 is LQKENI. V lost 0 bases and J 4 bases, leaving 13 bases between the germline ends. The CDR3 spans 15 residues. The CDR3 here is CASSPPSGAGYEQYF. The CDR3 DNA follows: TGTGCCAGCTCACCACCTAGCGGAGCCGGGTACGAGCAGTACTTC.